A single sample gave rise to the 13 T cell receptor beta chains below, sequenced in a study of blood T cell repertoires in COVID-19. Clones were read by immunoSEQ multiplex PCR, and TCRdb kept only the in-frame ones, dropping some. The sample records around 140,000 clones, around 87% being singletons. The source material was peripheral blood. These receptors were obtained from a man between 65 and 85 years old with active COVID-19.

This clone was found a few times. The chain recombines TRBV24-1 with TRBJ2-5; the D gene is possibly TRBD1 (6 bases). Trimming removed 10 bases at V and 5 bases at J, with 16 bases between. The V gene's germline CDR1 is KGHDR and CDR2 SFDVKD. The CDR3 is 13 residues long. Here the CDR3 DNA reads TGTGCCACGGGTCAGGGGAGCAGGGAGACCCAGTACTTC. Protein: CATGQGSRETQYF.

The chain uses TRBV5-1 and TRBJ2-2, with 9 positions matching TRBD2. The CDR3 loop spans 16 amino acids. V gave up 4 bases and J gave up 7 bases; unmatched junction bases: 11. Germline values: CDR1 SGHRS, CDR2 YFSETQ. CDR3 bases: TGCGCCAGCAGCCCGGCGGTAGGAGCGGGAGGCGGGGAGCTGTTTTTT. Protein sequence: CASSPAVGAGGGELFF.

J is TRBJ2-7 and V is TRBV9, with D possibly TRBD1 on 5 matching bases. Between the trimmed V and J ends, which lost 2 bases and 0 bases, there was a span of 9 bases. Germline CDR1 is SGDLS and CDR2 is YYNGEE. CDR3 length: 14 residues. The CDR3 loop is CASSVGRDSYEQYF. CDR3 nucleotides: TGTGCCAGCAGCGTCGGCAGGGACTCCTACGAGCAGTACTTC.

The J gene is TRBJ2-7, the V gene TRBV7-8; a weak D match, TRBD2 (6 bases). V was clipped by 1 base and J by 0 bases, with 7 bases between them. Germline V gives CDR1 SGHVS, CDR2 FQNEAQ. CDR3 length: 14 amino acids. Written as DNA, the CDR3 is TGTGCCAGCAGCTTAGACGGGGGCTCCTACGAGCAGTACTTC. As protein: CASSLDGGSYEQYF.

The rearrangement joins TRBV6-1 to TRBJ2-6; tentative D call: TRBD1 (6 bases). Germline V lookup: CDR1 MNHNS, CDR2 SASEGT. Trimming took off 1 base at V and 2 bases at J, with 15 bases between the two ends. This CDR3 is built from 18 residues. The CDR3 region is CASSEVGRGVAGANVLTF. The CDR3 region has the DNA TGTGCCAGCAGTGAAGTGGGCAGGGGAGTGGCTGGGGCCAACGTCCTGACTTTC.

CDR3 DNA sequence: TGTGCCAGCAGCCCCCGGGACAGGGGGAATGAAAAACTGTTTTTT. Translated, it gives CASSPRDRGNEKLFF. The chain couples TRBV7-9 to TRBJ1-4; 11 nucleotides align to TRBD1. The CDR3 sequence is 15 residues long. V shed 5 bases and J 5 bases; nucleotides not matched to a gene: 4. Germline V gives CDR1 SEHNR, CDR2 FQNEAQ (reference sequence).

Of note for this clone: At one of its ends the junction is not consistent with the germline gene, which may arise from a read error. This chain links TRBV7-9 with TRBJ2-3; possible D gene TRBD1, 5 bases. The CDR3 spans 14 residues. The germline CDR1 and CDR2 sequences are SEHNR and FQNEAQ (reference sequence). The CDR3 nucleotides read TGTGCCAGCAGCTTAGGAGCCAGCACAGATAAAGGGGCTTTT. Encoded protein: CASSLGASTDKGAF.

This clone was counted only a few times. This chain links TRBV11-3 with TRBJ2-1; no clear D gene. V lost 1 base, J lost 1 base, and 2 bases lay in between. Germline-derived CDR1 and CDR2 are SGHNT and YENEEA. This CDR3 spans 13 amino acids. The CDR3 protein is CASSLASYNEQFF. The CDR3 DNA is TGTGCCAGCAGCTTAGCATCCTACAATGAGCAGTTCTTC.

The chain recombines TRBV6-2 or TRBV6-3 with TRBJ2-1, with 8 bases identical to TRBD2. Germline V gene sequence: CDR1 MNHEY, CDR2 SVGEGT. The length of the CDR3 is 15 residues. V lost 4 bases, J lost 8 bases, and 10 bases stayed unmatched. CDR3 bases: TGTGCCAGCAGTTCCCTGCAGCGGGAGAACTATGAGCAGTTCTTC. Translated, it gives CASSSLQRENYEQFF.

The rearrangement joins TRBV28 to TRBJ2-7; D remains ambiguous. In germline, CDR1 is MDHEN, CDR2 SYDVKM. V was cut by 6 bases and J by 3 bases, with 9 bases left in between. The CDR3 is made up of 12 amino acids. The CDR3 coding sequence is TGTGCCAGCAGCCCGGTCCGCTACGAGCAGTACTTC. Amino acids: CASSPVRYEQYF.

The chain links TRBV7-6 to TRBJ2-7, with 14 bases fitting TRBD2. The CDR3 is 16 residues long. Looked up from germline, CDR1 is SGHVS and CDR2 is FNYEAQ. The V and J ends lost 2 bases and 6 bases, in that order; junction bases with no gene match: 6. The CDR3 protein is CASSLSGTSGRSEQYF. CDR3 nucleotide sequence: TGTGCCAGCAGCTTAAGTGGGACTAGCGGGAGATCCGAGCAGTACTTC. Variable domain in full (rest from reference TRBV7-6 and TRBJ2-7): GAGVSQSPRYKVTKRGQDVALRCDPISGHVSLYWYRQALGQGPEFLTYFNYEAQQDKSGLPNDRFSAERPEGSISTLTIQRTEQRDSAMYRCASSLSGTSGRSEQYFGPGTRLTVT.

CDR3 protein: CAPTRRYNEQFF. For the CDR3, the DNA is TGTGCCCCAACCCGGCGGTACAATGAGCAGTTCTTC. The chain is built from TRBV19 and TRBJ2-1; D is unclear. Germline CDR1 and CDR2: LNHDA and SQIVND (reference sequence). The CDR3 consists of 12 residues. V was trimmed by 11 bases and J by 4 bases, leaving 12 bases between them.

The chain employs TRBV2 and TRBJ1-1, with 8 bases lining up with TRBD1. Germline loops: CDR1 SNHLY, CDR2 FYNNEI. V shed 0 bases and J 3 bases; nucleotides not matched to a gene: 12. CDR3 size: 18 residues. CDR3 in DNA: TGTGCCAGCAGTGAAGCGCCTCCCGGGACAGGAGAGGACACTGAAGCTTTCTTT. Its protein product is CASSEAPPGTGEDTEAFF. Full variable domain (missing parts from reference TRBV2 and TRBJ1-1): EPEVTQTPSHQVTQMGQEVILRCVPISNHLYFYWYRQILGQKVEFLVSFYNNEISEKSEIFDDQFSVERPDGSNFTLKIRSTKLEDSAMYFCASSEAPPGTGEDTEAFFGQGTRLTVV.